The sample holds many counts of the clone carrying this T cell receptor (beta chain). Its matching antigen is unknown. The data originate from a study of early T cells in non-severe SARS-CoV-2 infection. The overall study: With bulk RNA from unsorted whole blood as input, sequencing yielded unpaired chains. Findings and limits, study-wide: Matches to VDJdb favored anti-spike CD8 responses and missed private and CD4 specificities.

Individual cDNA molecules carried attached unique molecular identifiers. TCRdb recomputed calls from the 5' RACE reads with MiXCR, one row per CDR3 protein. The sample shows 70,000 to 95,000 distinct CDR3 sequences, over 8.5% of them seen only once. Sequencing was carried out using whole blood. This clonotype was obtained from an adult who was a healthcare worker with PCR-confirmed SARS-CoV-2 infection or an uninfected control (not recorded which).

Here the CDR3 DNA reads TGTGCCAGCAGGTCCGGACAGGTCAACACTGAAGCTTTCTTT. It translates to CASRSGQVNTEAFF. The J gene is TRBJ1-1, the V gene TRBV7-6, with TRBD1 identical over 7 bases. The CDR3 extends over 14 amino acids. With V trimmed by 6 bases and J by 2 bases, 6 bases remained unmatched. Germline CDR1 reads SGHVS; CDR2 reads FNYEAQ.